The clone carrying this T cell receptor beta chain was found a few times. The antigen is undetermined. The data belong to a study of T cells in Graves' hyperthyroidism and ophthalmopathy. Patients aged 18 to 65 with hyperthyroidism were newly diagnosed, with duration under 2 months. Patients were excluded for uncontrolled infection, other autoimmune disease, pregnancy or lactation. The authors took PBMCs from roughly 9.7 ml fresh peripheral blood. Study-level findings and limits: Blood samples included most of the expanded thyroid clonotypes exceeding 0.001.

RNA transcripts provided the source from which TCR beta CDR3 regions were amplified. The primer set for the first-round RT-PCR of the TCR CDR3 was HTBI. MiXCR, applied by TCRdb to the multiplex PCR reads, yields one record per CDR3 protein. The repertoire holds hundreds of thousands of distinct CDR3 sequences, with around 16% as singletons. This TCR came from a woman aged 18 to 35 with Graves' hyperthyroidism. Sequencing was done on a sample of blood.

CDR3 nucleotides: TGCGCCAGCAGCTTGGGTTACAGGGGGCCGACGGGCACTGAAGCTTTCTTT. Translated, it gives CASSLGYRGPTGTEAFF. The J gene is TRBJ1-1, the V gene TRBV5-1; 9 bases align to TRBD1. The V gene's germline CDR1 is SGHRS and CDR2 YFSETQ. The V segment lost 0 bases and the J segment 4 bases; nucleotides outside the gene matches: 10. The CDR3 extends over 17 amino acids.